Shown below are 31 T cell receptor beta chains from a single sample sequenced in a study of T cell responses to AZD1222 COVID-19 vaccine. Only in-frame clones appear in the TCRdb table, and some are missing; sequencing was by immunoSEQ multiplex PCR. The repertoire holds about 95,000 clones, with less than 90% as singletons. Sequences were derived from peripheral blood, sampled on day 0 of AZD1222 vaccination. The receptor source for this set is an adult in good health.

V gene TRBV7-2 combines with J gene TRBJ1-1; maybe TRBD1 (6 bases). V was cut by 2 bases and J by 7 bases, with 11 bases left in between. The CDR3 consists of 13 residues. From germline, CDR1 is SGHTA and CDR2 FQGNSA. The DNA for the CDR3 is TGTGCCAGCAGCTTACAGGGGTGGGGTGAAGCTTTCTTT. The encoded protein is CASSLQGWGEAFF.

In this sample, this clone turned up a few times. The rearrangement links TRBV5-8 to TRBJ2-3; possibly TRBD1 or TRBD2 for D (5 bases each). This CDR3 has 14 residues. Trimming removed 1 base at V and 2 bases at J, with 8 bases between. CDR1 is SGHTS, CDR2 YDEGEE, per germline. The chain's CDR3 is CASSLSGTTDTQYF. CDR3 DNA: TGTGCCAGCAGCTTGTCTGGGACCACAGATACGCAGTATTTT.

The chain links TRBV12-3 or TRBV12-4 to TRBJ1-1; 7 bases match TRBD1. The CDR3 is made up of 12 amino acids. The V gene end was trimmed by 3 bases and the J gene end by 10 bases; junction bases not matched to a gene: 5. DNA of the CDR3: TGTGCCAGCAGTTTGGACAGGAGAACAGCTTTCTTT. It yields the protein CASSLDRRTAFF.

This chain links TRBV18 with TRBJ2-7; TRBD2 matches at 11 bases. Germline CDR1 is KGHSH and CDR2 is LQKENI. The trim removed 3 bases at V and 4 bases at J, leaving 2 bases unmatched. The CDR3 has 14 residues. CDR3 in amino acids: CASSPGLAVYEQYF. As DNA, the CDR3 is TGTGCCAGCTCACCGGGACTAGCGGTGTACGAGCAGTACTTC.

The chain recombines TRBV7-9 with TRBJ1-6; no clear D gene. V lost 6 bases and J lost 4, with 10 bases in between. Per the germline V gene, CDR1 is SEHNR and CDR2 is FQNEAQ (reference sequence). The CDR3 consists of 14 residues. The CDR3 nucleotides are TGTGCCAGCAGTTTGTTGGGGTATAATTCACCCCTCCACTTT. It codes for CASSLLGYNSPLHF.

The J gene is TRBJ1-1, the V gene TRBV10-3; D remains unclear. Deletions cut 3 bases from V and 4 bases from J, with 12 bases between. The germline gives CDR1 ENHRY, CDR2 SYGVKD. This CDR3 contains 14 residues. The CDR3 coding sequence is TGTGCCATCAGTGAAACGGCCCCCAGCACTGAAGCTTTCTTT. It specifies CAISETAPSTEAFF.

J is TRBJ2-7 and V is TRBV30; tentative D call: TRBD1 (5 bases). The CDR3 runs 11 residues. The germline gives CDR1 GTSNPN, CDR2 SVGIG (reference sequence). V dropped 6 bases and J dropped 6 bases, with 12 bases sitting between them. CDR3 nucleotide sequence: TGTGCCTGTTACTTCCAGGGCGAGCAGTACTTC. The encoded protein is CACYFQGEQYF. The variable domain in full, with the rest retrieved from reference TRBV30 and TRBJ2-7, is SQTIHQWPATLVQPVGSPLSLECTVEGTSNPNLYWYRQAAGRGLQLLFYSVGIGQISSEVPQNLSASRPQDRQFILSSKKLLLSDSGFYLCACYFQGEQYFGPGTRLTVT.

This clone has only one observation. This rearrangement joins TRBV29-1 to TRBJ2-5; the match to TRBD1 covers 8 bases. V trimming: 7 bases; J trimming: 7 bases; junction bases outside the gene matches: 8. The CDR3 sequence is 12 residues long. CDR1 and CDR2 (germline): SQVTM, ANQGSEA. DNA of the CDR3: TGCAGCGCAAGGACAGGGAGCGGGACCCAGTACTTC. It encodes CSARTGSGTQYF.

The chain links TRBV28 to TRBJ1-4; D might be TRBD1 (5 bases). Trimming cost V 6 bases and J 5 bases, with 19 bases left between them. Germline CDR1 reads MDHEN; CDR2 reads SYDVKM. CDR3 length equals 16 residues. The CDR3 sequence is CASSQRDAWGNEKLFF. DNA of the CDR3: TGTGCCAGCAGCCAACGGGACGCATGGGGGAATGAAAAACTGTTTTTT.

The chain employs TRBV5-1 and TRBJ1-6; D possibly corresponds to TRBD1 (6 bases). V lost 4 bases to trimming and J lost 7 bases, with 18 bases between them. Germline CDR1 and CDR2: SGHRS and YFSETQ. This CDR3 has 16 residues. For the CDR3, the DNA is TGCGCCAGCAGCCCTTACCCTACAGGGACGAATTCACCCCTCCACTTT. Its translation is CASSPYPTGTNSPLHF.

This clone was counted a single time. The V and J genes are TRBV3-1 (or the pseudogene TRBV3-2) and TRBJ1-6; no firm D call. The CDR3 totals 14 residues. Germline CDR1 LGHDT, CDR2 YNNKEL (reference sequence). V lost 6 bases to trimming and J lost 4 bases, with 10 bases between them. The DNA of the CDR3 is TGTGCCAGCAGGACGGATGGTTATAATTCACCCCTCCACTTT. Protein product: CASRTDGYNSPLHF.

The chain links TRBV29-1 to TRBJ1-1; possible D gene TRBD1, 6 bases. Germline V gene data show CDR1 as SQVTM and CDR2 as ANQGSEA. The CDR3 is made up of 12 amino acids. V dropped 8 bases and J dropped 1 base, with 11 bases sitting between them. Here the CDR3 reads CSFRTANTEAFF. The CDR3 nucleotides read TGCAGCTTTAGGACAGCGAACACTGAAGCTTTCTTT.

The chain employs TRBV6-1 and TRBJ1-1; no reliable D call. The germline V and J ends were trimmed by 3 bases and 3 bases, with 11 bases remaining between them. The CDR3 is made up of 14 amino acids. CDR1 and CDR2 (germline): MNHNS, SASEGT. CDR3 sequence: CASSEPGRHTEAFF. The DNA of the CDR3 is TGTGCCAGCAGTGAGCCAGGACGCCACACTGAAGCTTTCTTT.

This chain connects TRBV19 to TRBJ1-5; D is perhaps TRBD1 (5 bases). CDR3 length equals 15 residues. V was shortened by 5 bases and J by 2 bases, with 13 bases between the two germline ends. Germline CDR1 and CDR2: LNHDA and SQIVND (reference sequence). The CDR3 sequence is CASSWPGLGNQPQHF. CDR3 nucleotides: TGTGCCAGTAGTTGGCCGGGACTGGGCAATCAGCCCCAGCATTTT.

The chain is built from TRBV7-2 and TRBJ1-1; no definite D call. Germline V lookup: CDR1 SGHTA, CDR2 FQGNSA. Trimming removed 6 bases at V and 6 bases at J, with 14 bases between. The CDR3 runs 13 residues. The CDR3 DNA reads TGTGCCAGCAGTCGACGGCCCCCCGCTGAAGCTTTCTTT. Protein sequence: CASSRRPPAEAFF. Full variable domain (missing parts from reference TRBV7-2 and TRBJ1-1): GAGVSQSPSNKVTEKGKDVELRCDPISGHTALYWYRQSLGQGLEFLIYFQGNSAPDKSGLPSDRFSAERTGGSVSTLTIQRTQQEDSAVYLCASSRRPPAEAFFGQGTRLTVV.

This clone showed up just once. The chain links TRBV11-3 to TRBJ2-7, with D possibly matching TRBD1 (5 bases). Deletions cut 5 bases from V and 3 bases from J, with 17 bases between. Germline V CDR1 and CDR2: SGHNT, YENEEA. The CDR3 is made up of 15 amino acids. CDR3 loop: CASSKTSTGDYEQYF. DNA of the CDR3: TGTGCCAGCAGCAAAACTTCCACAGGAGACTACGAGCAGTACTTC.

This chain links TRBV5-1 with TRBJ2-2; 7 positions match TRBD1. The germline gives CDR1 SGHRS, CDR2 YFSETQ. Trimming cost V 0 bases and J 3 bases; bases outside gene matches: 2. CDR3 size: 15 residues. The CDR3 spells CASSLGQGDTGELFF. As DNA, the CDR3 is TGCGCCAGCAGCTTGGGACAGGGAGACACCGGGGAGCTGTTTTTT.

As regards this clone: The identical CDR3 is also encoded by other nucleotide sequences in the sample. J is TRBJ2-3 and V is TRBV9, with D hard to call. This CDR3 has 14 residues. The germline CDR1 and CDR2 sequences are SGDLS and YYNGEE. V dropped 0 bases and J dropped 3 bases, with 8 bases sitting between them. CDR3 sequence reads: CASSVGGITDTQYF. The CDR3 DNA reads TGTGCCAGCAGCGTAGGTGGGATTACAGATACGCAGTATTTT.

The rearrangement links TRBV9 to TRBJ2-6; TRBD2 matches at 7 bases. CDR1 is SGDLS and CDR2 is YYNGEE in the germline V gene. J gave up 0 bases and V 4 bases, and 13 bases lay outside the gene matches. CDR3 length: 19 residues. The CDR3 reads CASSPKERGGVSGANVLTF. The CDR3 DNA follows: TGTGCCAGCAGCCCTAAGGAGAGGGGAGGGGTCTCTGGGGCCAACGTCCTGACTTTC.

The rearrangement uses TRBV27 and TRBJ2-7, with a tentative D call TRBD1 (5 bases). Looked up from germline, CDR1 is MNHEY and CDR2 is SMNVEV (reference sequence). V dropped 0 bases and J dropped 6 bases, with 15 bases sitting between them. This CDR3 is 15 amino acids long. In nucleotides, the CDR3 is TGTGCCAGCAGTTTATCGGGCAGGGTAAGAAGCGAGCAGTACTTC. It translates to CASSLSGRVRSEQYF.

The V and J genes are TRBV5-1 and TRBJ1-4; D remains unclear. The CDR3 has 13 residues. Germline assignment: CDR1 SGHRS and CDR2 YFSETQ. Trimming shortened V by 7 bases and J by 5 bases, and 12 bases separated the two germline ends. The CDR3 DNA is TGCGCCAGCCACCAGGCCGAGAATGAAAAACTGTTTTTT. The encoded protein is CASHQAENEKLFF.

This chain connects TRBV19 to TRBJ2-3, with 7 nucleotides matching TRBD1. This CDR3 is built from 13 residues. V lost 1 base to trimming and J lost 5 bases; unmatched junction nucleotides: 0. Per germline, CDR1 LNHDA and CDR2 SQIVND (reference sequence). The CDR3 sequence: CASSIAGGDTQYF. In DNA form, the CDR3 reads TGTGCCAGTAGTATAGCAGGGGGAGATACGCAGTATTTT.

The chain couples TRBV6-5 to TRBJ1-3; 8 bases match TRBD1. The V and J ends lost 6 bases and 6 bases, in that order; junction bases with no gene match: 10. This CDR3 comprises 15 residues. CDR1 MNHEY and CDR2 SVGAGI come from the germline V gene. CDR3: CASRAPGTGENTIYF. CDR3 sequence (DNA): TGTGCCAGCAGGGCCCCGGGGACAGGTGAAAACACCATATATTTT.

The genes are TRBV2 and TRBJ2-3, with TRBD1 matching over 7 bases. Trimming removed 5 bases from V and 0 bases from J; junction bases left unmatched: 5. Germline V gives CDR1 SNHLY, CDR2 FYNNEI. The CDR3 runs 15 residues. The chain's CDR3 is CASSTGTASTDTQYF. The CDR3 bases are TGTGCCAGCAGTACTGGGACAGCCAGCACAGATACGCAGTATTTT.

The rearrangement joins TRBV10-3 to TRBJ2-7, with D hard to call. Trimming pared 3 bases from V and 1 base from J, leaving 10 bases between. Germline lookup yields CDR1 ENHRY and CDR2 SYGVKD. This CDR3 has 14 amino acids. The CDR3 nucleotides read TGTGCCATCAGTGACCCCCGAAATTCCTACGAGCAGTACTTC. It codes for CAISDPRNSYEQYF.

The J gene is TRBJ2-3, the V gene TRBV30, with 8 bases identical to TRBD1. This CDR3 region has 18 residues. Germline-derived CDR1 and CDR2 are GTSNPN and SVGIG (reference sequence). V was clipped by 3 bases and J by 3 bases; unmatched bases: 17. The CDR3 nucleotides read TGTGCCTGGAGCCAAAAATTAAGGACAGGGTTGGGGACAGATACGCAGTATTTT. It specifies CAWSQKLRTGLGTDTQYF.

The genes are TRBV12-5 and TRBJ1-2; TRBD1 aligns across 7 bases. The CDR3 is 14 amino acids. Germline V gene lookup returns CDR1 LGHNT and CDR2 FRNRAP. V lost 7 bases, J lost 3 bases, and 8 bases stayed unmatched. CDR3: CASATGDEDYGYTF. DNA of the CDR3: TGTGCTAGTGCCACAGGGGACGAAGACTATGGCTACACCTTC.

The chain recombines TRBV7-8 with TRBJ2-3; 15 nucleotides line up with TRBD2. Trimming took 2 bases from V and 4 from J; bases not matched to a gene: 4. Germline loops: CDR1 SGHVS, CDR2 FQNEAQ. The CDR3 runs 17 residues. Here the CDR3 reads CASSLTRTSGGADTQYF. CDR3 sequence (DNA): TGTGCCAGCAGCTTAACTCGGACTAGCGGGGGGGCAGATACGCAGTATTTT.

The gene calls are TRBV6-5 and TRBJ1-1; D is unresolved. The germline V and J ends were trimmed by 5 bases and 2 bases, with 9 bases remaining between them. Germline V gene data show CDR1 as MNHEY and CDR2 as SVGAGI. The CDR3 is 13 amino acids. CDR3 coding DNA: TGTGCCAGCAGTATAGACTTCAACACTGAAGCTTTCTTT. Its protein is CASSIDFNTEAFF.

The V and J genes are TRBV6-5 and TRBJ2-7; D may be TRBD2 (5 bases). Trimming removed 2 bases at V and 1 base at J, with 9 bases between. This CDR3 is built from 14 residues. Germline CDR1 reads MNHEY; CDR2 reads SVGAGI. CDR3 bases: TGTGCCAGCAGTTACCTTAGAGGGTCCTACGAGCAGTACTTC. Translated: CASSYLRGSYEQYF.

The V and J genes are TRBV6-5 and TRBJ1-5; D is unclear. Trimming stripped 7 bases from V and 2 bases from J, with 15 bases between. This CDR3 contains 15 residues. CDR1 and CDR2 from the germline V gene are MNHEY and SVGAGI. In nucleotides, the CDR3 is TGTGCCAGCAACTTTCGTGGAGCCGGCAATCAGCCCCAGCATTTT. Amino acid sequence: CASNFRGAGNQPQHF.